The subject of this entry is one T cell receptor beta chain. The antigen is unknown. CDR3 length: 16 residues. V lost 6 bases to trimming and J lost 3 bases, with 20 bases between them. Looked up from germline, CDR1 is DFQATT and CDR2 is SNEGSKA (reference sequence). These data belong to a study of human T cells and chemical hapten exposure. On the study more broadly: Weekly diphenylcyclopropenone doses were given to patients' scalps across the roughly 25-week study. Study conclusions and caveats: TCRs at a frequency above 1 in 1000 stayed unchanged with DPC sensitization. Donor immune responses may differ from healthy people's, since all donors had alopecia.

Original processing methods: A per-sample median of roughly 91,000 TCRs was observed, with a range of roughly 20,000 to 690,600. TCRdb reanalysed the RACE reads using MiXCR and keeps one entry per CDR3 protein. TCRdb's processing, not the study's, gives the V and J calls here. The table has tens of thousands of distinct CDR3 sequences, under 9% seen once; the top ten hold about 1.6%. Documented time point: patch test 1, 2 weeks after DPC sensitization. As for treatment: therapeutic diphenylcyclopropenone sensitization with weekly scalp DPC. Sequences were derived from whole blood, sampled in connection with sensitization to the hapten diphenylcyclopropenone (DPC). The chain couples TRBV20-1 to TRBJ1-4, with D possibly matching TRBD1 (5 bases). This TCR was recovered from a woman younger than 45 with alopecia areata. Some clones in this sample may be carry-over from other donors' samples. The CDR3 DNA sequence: TGCAGTGCCTCGACAGACCGTTATCGGGCTAATGAAAAACTGTTTTTT. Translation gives CSASTDRYRANEKLFF.